This T cell receptor beta chain originates from a study of blood T cells in healthy people across ages. Study-wide results and limits: The fall in TCR beta diversity per million T cells was roughly linear with age. Estimates drawn from one million T cells were deemed to understate diversity. CMV status of donors was not determined, possibly confounding expanded clonotype changes.

Primed by a sample-barcoded 5' primer and a J-beta primer mix, a second PCR proceeded for roughly 7 to 11 cycles. TCRdb called the 5' RACE reads again in MiXCR, with one record for every CDR3 protein. The profile shows about 1,500,000 distinct CDR3 sequences, roughly 40% of them singletons. Peripheral blood samples of 9 to 10 milliliters were drawn from each donor. Worth noting for this clonotype: The antigen is unknown.

Material for sequencing was blood. This TCR derives from a woman aged 18-29 years in good health.

CDR3 sequence (DNA): TGTGCCAGCAGCTCGGTCCAGGGAGACTTTAATTCACCCCTCCACTTT. Translation: CASSSVQGDFNSPLHF. The chain recombines TRBV9 with TRBJ1-6, with D perhaps matching TRBD1 (5 bases). Germline CDR1 SGDLS, CDR2 YYNGEE. Trimming took off 4 bases at V and 6 bases at J, with 17 bases between the two ends. CDR3 size: 16 residues.